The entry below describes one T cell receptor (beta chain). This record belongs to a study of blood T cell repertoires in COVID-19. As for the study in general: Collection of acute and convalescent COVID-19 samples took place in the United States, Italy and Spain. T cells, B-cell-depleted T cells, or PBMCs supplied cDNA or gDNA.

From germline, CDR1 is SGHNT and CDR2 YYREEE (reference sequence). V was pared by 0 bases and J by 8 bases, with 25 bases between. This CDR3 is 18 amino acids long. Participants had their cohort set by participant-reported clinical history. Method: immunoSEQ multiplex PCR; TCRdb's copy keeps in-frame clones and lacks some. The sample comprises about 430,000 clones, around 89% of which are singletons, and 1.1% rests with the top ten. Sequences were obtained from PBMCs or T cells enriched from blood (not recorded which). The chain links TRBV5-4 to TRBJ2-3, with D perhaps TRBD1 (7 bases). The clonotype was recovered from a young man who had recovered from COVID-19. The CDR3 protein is CASSLGGRTGRFVSTQYF. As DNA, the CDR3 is TGTGCCAGCAGCTTGGGGGGGAGGACAGGAAGGTTCGTTAGTACGCAGTATTTT.